The next 17 T cell receptor beta chains were all read from a single sample in a study of technical replicates of blood from a handful of donors. The repertoire was sequenced with immunoSEQ multiplex PCR; TCRdb's copy has only in-frame clones and lacks some. The sample consists of 80,000 to 95,000 clones, about 94% of them appearing once. The source material was T cells isolated from PBMCs. The receptors originated from a human donor in good health.

The rearrangement joins TRBV28 to TRBJ2-2, with D hard to call. The CDR3 consists of 14 residues. The ends were cut back, 1 base at V and 2 bases at J, with 5 bases in the middle. Germline CDR1 and CDR2: MDHEN and SYDVKM. The CDR3 region is CASSLYGNTGELFF. As DNA, the CDR3 is TGTGCCAGCAGTTTATATGGCAACACCGGGGAGCTGTTTTTT.

The CDR3 sequence is CAISESTTSGARETQYF. The CDR3 nucleotides are TGTGCCATCAGTGAGTCTACGACTAGCGGGGCCCGGGAGACCCAGTACTTC. V usage is TRBV10-3 and J usage is TRBJ2-5; 11 bases match TRBD2. Losses at the gene ends were 0 bases for V and 5 bases for J; bases not matched to a gene: 8. This CDR3 comprises 17 residues. Germline V CDR1 and CDR2: ENHRY, SYGVKD.

The chain uses TRBV5-8 and TRBJ1-3, with D perhaps matching TRBD1 (5 bases). The CDR3 spans 15 residues. Trimming left V 3 bases short and J 7 bases short, with 17 bases between. The germline CDR1 and CDR2 sequences are SGHTS and YDEGEE. The CDR3 reads CASSSLSAGTNTIYF. The CDR3, as DNA: TGTGCCAGCAGCTCTCTATCCGCAGGGACTAACACCATATATTTT.

The CDR3 DNA reads TGTGGGTCGCGGGGGGCGATCTACAATGAGCAGTTCTTC. Amino acids: CGSRGAIYNEQFF. The chain has TRBV11-2 and TRBJ2-1; 8 nucleotides agree with TRBD2. The CDR3 covers 13 residues. Germline V gene lookup returns CDR1 SGHAT and CDR2 FQNNGV.

This rearrangement joins TRBV4-1 to TRBJ1-2; 9 positions agree with TRBD1. Germline V lookup: CDR1 MGHRA, CDR2 YSYEKL. V trimming: 10 bases; J trimming: 4 bases; junction bases outside the gene matches: 10. This CDR3 contains 14 residues. For the CDR3, the DNA is TGCGCCACCCGACCGGGACAGGGATCCTATGGCTACACCTTC. The encoded protein is CATRPGQGSYGYTF.

The chain uses TRBV5-8 and TRBJ2-7; 8 bases fit TRBD1. Trimming took 4 bases from V and 7 from J; bases not matched to a gene: 19. The V gene's germline CDR1 is SGHTS and CDR2 YDEGEE. This CDR3 is 17 amino acids long. The CDR3 protein is CASSPQTGTGPSKEQYF. CDR3 DNA: TGTGCCAGCAGCCCGCAGACCGGGACAGGTCCTTCGAAGGAGCAGTACTTC. Combining the CDR3 with reference TRBV5-8 and TRBJ2-7 gives the whole variable domain EAGVTQSPTHLIKTRGQQATLRCSPISGHTSVYWYQQALGLGLQFLLWYDEGEERNRGNFPPRFSGRQFPNYSSELNVNALELEDSALYLCASSPQTGTGPSKEQYFGPGTRLTVT.

The V call is TRBV11-2, the J call TRBJ2-1, with D perhaps matching TRBD2 (6 bases). V lost 3 bases and J lost 9, with 21 bases in between. This CDR3 spans 16 amino acids. CDR1 is SGHAT, CDR2 FQNNGV, per germline. CDR3 amino acids: CASSFPFGGGRSEQFF. CDR3 DNA: TGTGCCAGCAGCTTTCCTTTTGGGGGAGGAAGGAGTGAGCAGTTCTTC.

This chain uses TRBV5-1 with TRBJ2-5; 10 bases agree with TRBD2. Germline-derived CDR1 and CDR2 are SGHRS and YFSETQ. This CDR3 comprises 16 residues. The J segment lost 1 base and the V segment lost 0 bases, leaving 3 bases of the junction unmatched. Written as DNA, the CDR3 is TGCGCCAGCAGCTTGGCCGTAGCGGGGGGCCAAGAGACCCAGTACTTC. The encoded protein is CASSLAVAGGQETQYF.

The chain is built from TRBV11-2 and TRBJ2-5, with 7 bases identical to TRBD1. CDR1 is SGHAT and CDR2 is FQNNGV in the germline V gene. J lost 5 bases, V lost 5 bases, and 14 bases had no gene match. CDR3 length: 16 amino acids. DNA for the CDR3: TGTGCCAGCAGCCGAGAGGGGGCACTACTCCTTGAGACCCAGTACTTC. Translating it yields CASSREGALLLETQYF.

This clone was counted only a few times. The V gene is TRBV5-4, the J gene TRBJ1-1; D is uncertain. The CDR3 loop spans 13 amino acids. V shed 4 bases and J shed 6 bases, with 13 bases lying between them. Germline CDR1 and CDR2: SGHNT and YYREEE (reference sequence). The DNA of the CDR3 is TGTGCCAGCAGCCGGGGTGAAGGTTCTGAAGCTTTCTTT. Its protein is CASSRGEGSEAFF.

The chain has TRBV6-1 and TRBJ2-7, with a weak D call TRBD2 (5 bases). CDR3 length: 12 residues. V was pared by 8 bases and J by 3 bases, with 11 bases between. Germline assignment: CDR1 MNHNS and CDR2 SASEGT. The CDR3 loop reads CASEAGGYEQYF. DNA of the CDR3: TGTGCCAGCGAGGCGGGCGGCTACGAGCAGTACTTC.

V usage is TRBV30 and J usage is TRBJ1-1, with 8 bases fitting TRBD1. The CDR3 has 15 amino acids. V was clipped by 3 bases and J by 0 bases; unmatched bases: 6. CDR1 and CDR2 (germline): GTSNPN, SVGIG (reference sequence). CDR3 residues: CAWRETGDMNTEAFF. CDR3 in DNA: TGTGCCTGGAGAGAGACAGGGGATATGAACACTGAAGCTTTCTTT. Complete variable domain (other parts from reference TRBV30 and TRBJ1-1): SQTIHQWPATLVQPVGSPLSLECTVEGTSNPNLYWYRQAAGRGLQLLFYSVGIGQISSEVPQNLSASRPQDRQFILSSKKLLLSDSGFYLCAWRETGDMNTEAFFGQGTRLTVV.

V and J are TRBV9 and TRBJ2-7; TRBD2 agrees at 7 bases. CDR1 SGDLS and CDR2 YYNGEE come from the germline V gene. The CDR3 has 14 residues. With 3 bases clipped from V and 3 bases from J, the junction kept 6 bases outside the gene matches. The DNA of the CDR3 is TGTGCCAGCAGCGGGGGGGGGACCTTCTACGAGCAGTACTTC. Translated: CASSGGGTFYEQYF. Full variable domain (rest looked up from reference TRBV9 and TRBJ2-7): DSGVTQTPKHLITATGQRVTLRCSPRSGDLSVYWYQQSLDQGLQFLIQYYNGEERAKGNILERFSAQQFPDLHSELNLSSLELGDSALYFCASSGGGTFYEQYFGPGTRLTVT.

This chain uses TRBV7-2 with TRBJ2-1; 11 bases line up with TRBD2. The V and J ends lost 2 bases and 3 bases, in that order; junction bases with no gene match: 3. Germline V CDR1 and CDR2: SGHTA, FQGNSA. This CDR3 contains 16 residues. The CDR3 here is CASSLQGTSGYNEQFF. CDR3 in DNA: TGTGCCAGCAGCTTACAGGGGACTAGCGGCTACAATGAGCAGTTCTTC. The whole variable domain, remainder taken from reference TRBV7-2 and TRBJ2-1, is GAGVSQSPSNKVTEKGKDVELRCDPISGHTALYWYRQSLGQGLEFLIYFQGNSAPDKSGLPSDRFSAERTGGSVSTLTIQRTQQEDSAVYLCASSLQGTSGYNEQFFGPGTRLTVL.

The chain carries TRBV5-1 and TRBJ2-7; unclear D gene. The CDR3 totals 13 residues. Trimming left V 4 bases short and J 7 bases short, with 15 bases between. The germline V gene encodes CDR1 SGHRS and CDR2 YFSETQ. The CDR3 DNA sequence: TGCGCCAGCAGCGAGCCCTTTTTCGGGGAGCAGTACTTC. Its protein product is CASSEPFFGEQYF.

The chain employs TRBV4-1 and TRBJ2-2, with D unclear. The CDR3 length is 13 residues. Trimming took 4 bases from V and 6 from J, leaving 9 bases between them. The V gene's germline CDR1 is MGHRA and CDR2 YSYEKL. The CDR3 protein is CASSLNGPGELFF. The CDR3 DNA sequence: TGCGCCAGCAGCCTAAATGGGCCCGGGGAGCTGTTTTTT.

The chain recombines TRBV7-9 with TRBJ1-4; 8 nucleotides agree with TRBD1. CDR1 and CDR2 (germline): SEHNR, FQNEAQ (reference sequence). V shed 5 bases, J shed 0 bases, and the junction held 8 bases outside the gene matches. CDR3 length: 17 amino acids. The CDR3 DNA is TGTGCCAGCAGCCCCGGGACAGGAATTGCAACTAATGAAAAACTGTTTTTT. Its protein is CASSPGTGIATNEKLFF.